This TCR beta chain is from a study of blood T cell repertoires in COVID-19. In the study overall: PBMCs, B-cell-depleted T cells, or T cells provided the cDNA or gDNA that made up the material.

The V gene's germline CDR1 is SGHVS and CDR2 FNYEAQ. The CDR3 is 16 residues long. Germline trimming cut 5 bases from V and 0 bases from J; bases unmatched to any gene: 7. In the authors' methods: How many nucleated cells were present was estimated from reference gene primer amplification. Assay: immunoSEQ multiplex PCR; the TCRdb copy retains only in-frame clones and omits some. V and J calls plus clone size are reproduced from that table; the DNA served to infer D and trimming. The sample includes 55,000 to 65,000 clones, just under 90% of them seen just once. This clonotype was sampled from a human donor with active COVID-19. The donor label of this sample is uncertain. Source material: peripheral blood. The rearrangement joins TRBV7-6 to TRBJ2-3, with 8 bases identical to TRBD2. The CDR3 is CASSLSGGLSTDTQYF. As DNA, the CDR3 is TGTGCCAGCAGCCTCAGCGGGGGCCTTAGCACAGATACGCAGTATTTT.